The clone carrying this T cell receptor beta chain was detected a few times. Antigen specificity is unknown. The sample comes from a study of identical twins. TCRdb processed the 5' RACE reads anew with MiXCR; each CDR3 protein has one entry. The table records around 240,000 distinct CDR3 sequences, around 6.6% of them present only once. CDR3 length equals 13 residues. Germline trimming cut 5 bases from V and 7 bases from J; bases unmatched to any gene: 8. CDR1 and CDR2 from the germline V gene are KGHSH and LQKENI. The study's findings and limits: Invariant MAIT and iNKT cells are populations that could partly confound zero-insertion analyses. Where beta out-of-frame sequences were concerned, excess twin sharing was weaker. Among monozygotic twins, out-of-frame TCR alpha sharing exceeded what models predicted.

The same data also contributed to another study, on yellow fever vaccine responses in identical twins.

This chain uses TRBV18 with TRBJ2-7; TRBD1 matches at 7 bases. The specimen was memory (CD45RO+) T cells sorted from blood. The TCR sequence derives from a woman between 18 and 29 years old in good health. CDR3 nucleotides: TGTGCCAGCTCATACGACAGGGTTCAGGAGCAGTACGTC. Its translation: CASSYDRVQEQYV.